Listed below are T cell receptor beta chains from one sample, sequenced in a study of cytomegalovirus exposure and HLA in healthy donors. Here immunoSEQ multiplex PCR was the method, and the copy in TCRdb shows in-frame clones only, minus some. Seen here are about 160,000 clones, approximately 80% observed once, and the top ten hold 2.4%. The sequenced sample consisted of PBMCs. Every receptor here comes from a male donor in good health and CMV-seronegative. The CDR3 runs from the conserved cysteine through the conserved F or W. D genes are given only for firm matches. Rows give clone size only sometimes, using once, few, many, or a class for an expanded clone.

>.|.|TRBV4-3|TRBJ2-3
TGCGCCAGCAGCCAAGATTTCGCCGCGCAGGGGTCCACAGATACGCAGTATTTT
CASSQDFAAQGSTDTQYF
>.|few|TRBV4-3|TRBJ1-5
TGCGCCAGCAGCCAAGATCAGGGCCAGCCCCAGCATTTT
CASSQDQGQPQHF
>.|.|TRBV29-1|TRBJ2-1
TGCAGCGTTGGAGGGTTAAATGAGCAGTTCTTC
CSVGGLNEQFF
>TRBD1|.|TRBV29-1|TRBJ1-2
TGCAGCGTTGGGGGGCCCGGACAGGGGTATGGCTACACCTTC
CSVGGPGQGYGYTF
>.|.|TRBV11-1|TRBJ2-7
TGTGCCAGCAGCTTGCTCCCAGGGAATAGCGAGCAGTACTTC
CASSLLPGNSEQYF
>TRBD1|.|TRBV7-6|TRBJ2-7
TGTGCCAGCACCCCACTCAAGGGGGCGGACGAGCAGTACTTC
CASTPLKGADEQYF
>TRBD2|.|TRBV15|TRBJ2-5
TGTGCCACCAGCAGAGTTGCGGGGGGGCAACAGACCCAGTACTTC
CATSRVAGGQQTQYF
>.|.|TRBV5-8|TRBJ2-2
TGTGCCAGCAGCTTGAACAGTGCGAACACCGGGGAGCTGTTTTTT
CASSLNSANTGELFF
>TRBD1|once|TRBV7-6|TRBJ2-7
TGTGCCAGCAGCAGCCAGGGCCCTAGGACAGGGGGGTCCTACGAGCAGTACTTC
CASSSQGPRTGGSYEQYF
>TRBD1|once|TRBV28|TRBJ2-1
TGTGCCAGCAGGCCCACAGGGGTCCCCGACAATGAGCAGTTCTTC
CASRPTGVPDNEQFF
>.|.|TRBV7-2|TRBJ2-1
TGTGCCAGCAGGACTGACAGGGGACCTAGCGGAGGGCCCTACAATGAGCAGTTCTTC
CASRTDRGPSGGPYNEQFF
>.|.|TRBV2|TRBJ2-2
TGTGCCAGCACCCTGGGGGGTCGGGTTGGCGGGGAGCTGTTTTTT
CASTLGGRVGGELFF
>.|.|TRBV7-6|TRBJ2-3
TGTGCCAGCAGCTTAGCTTGGGGGCACACAGATACGCAGTATTTT
CASSLAWGHTDTQYF
>.|.|TRBV28|TRBJ2-1
TGTGCCAGCAGTTTAGGGGGGTACTCCTACAATGAGCAGTTCTTC
CASSLGGYSYNEQFF
>.|few|TRBV9|TRBJ1-4
TGTGCCAGCAGCCCCCAGACGGGAACTAATGAAAAACTGTTTTTT
CASSPQTGTNEKLFF
>TRBD2|.|TRBV9|TRBJ2-7
TGTGCCAGCAGCCCGACTAGCACTGCCTACGAGCAGTACTTC
CASSPTSTAYEQYF